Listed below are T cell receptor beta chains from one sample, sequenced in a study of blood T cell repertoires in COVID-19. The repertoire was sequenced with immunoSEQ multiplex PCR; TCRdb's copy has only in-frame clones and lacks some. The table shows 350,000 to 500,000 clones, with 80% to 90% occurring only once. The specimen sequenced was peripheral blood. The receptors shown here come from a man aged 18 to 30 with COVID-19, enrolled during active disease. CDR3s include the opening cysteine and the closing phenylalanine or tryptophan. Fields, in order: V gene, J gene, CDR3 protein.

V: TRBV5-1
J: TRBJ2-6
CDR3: CASSWSTGVSGANVLTF

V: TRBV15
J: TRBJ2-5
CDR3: CATSRDLGVQETQYF

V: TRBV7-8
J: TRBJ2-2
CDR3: CASSLTGPSGGPGAGELFF

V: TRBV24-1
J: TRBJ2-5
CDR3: CATSDLILAGVGETQYF

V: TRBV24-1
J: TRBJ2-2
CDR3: CATSDPSVAGELFF

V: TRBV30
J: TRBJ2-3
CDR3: CAWMSGDGDTQYF

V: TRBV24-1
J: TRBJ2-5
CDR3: CATSDLPGSTRYF

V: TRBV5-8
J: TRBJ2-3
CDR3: CASSFEPDTQYF

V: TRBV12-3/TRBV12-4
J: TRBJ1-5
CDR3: CASSGDRYQPQHF

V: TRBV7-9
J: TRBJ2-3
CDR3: CASSLLGGGNTQYF

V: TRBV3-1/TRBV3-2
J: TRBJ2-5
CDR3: CASSQGTKETQYF

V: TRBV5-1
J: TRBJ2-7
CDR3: CASSSQIYSYPYEQYF

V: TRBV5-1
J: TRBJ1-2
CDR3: CASSLGSGPNYGYTF

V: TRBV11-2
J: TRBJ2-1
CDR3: CASTAAEGNEQFF

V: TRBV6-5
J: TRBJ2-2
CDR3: CASRAGFNTGELFF

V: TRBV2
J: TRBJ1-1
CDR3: CASSAQTGWDTEAFF

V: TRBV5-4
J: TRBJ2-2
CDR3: CASSLKGATGELFF

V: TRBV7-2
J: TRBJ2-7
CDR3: CASSLGLAETYEQYF

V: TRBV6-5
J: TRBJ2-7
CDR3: CASAARGFTYEQYF

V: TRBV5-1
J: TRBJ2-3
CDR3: CASSEDGGIPPHTDTQYF

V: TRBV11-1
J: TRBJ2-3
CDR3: CASSYRRPTQYF

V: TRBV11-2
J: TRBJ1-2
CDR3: CASSRYGFDGYTF

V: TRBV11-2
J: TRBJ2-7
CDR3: CASSTGTGGEQYF

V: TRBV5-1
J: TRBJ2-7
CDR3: CASSLWGTGGYEQYF

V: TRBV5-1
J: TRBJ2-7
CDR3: CASSKNPLAALTYEQYF

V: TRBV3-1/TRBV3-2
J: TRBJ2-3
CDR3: CASSQVGGGSVTQYF

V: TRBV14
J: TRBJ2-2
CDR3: CASSQETQGPGELFF

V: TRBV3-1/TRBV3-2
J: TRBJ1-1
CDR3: CASSHRGGTEAFF

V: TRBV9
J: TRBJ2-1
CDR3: CASSAWDRGYNEQFF

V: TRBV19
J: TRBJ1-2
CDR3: CASSSLGQLQTKFYGYTF

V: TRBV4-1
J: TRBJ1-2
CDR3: CASSHSKGGDYGYTF

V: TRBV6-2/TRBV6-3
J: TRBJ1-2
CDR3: CASSSMGALLYGYTF

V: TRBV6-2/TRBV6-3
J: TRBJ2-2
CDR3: CASSFSRNSNTGELFF

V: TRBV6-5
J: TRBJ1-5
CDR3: CASSTDRASNQPQHF

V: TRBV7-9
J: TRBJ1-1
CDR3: CASSLNSYVTEAFF

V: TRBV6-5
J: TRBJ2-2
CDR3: CASSYGQRNTGELFF

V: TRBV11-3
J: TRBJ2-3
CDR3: CASSLRLAGGSDTQYF

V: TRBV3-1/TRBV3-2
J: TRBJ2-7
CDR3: CASSMMTGEQYF

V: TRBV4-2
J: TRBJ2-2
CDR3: CASSSGGAVGELFF

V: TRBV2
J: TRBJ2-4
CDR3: CASSGSEAKNIQYF

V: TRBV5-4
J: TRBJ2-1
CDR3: CASSMIAARPPNEQFF

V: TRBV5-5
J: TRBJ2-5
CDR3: CASSRTSGLGGETQYF

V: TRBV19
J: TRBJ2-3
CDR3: CASSEITADTQYF

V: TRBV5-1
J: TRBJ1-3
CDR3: CASSLTGGAGNTIYF

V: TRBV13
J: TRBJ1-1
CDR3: CASRPSAGGRETEAFF